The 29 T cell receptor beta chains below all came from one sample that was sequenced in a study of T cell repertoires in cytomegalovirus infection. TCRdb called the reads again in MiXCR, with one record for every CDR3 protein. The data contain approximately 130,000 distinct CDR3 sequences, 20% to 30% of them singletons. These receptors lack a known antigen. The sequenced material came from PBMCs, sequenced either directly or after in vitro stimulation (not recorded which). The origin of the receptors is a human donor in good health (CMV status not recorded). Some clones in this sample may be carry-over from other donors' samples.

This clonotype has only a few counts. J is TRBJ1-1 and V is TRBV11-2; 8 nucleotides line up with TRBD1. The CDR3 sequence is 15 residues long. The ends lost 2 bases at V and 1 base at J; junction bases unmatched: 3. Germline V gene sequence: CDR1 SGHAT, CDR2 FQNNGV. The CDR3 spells CASSLTGGSNTEAFF. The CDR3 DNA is TGTGCCAGCAGCTTAACAGGGGGTTCGAACACTGAAGCTTTCTTT.

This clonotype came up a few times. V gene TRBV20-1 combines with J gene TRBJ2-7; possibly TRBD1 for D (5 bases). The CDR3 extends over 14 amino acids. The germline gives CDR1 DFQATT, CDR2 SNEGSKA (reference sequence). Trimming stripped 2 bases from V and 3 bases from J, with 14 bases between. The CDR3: CSARYLGRSYEQYF. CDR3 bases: TGCAGTGCTAGATATTTGGGGCGGAGCTACGAGCAGTACTTC.

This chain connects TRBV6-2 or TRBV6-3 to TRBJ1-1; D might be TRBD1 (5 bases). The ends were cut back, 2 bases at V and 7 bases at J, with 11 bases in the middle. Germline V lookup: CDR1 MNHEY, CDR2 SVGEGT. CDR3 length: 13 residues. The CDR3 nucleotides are TGTGCCAGCAGTTACCCGAGACAGTATGAAGCTTTCTTT. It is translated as CASSYPRQYEAFF.

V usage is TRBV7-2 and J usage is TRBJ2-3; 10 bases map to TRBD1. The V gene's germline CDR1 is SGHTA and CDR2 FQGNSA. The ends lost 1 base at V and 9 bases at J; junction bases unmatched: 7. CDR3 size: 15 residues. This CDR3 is CASSLDGTGEITQYF. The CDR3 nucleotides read TGTGCCAGCAGCTTAGACGGGACAGGGGAAATCACGCAGTATTTT.

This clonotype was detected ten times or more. The CDR3 bases are TGTGCCAGCAGCCCCGTACCGTGGGGGGCGTCCTACGAGCAGTACTTC. It codes for CASSPVPWGASYEQYF. The chain recombines TRBV7-2 with TRBJ2-7, with D perhaps matching TRBD1 or TRBD2 (6 bases each). With 5 bases removed from V and 1 base from J, the gap between germline ends came to 18 bases. From germline, CDR1 is SGHTA and CDR2 FQGNSA. The CDR3 contains 16 residues.

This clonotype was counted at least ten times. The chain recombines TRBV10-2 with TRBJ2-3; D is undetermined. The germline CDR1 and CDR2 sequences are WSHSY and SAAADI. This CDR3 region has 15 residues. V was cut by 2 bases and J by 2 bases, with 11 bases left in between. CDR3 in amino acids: CASSETTSDTDTQYF. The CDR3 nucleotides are TGCGCCAGCAGTGAGACTACTTCAGACACAGATACGCAGTATTTT.

The DNA for the CDR3 is TGTGCCAGCAGCCAAGATCGCGTCGGCTCCATATATTTT. It yields the protein CASSQDRVGSIYF. V is TRBV14 and J is TRBJ1-3; D remains ambiguous. Between the trimmed V and J ends, which lost 0 bases and 11 bases, there was a span of 11 bases. Germline CDR1 SGHDN, CDR2 FVKESK. The length of the CDR3 is 13 residues.

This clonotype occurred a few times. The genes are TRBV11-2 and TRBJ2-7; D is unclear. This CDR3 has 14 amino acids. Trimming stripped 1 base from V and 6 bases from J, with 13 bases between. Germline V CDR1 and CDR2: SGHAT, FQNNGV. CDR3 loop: CASSLGIRISEQYF. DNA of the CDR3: TGTGCCAGCAGCTTAGGAATCCGGATCAGCGAGCAGTACTTC.

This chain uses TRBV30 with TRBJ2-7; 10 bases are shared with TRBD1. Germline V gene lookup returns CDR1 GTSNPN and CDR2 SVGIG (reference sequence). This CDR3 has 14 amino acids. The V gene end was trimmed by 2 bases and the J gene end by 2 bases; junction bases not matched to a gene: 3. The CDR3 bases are TGTGCCTGGAGTTTGGGGACAGGGGCCTACGAGCAGTACTTC. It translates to CAWSLGTGAYEQYF.

The CDR3 here is CATSDPGSKANYGYTF. In DNA form, the CDR3 reads TGTGCCACCAGTGATCCCGGGAGCAAGGCTAACTATGGCTACACCTTC. This chain joins TRBV24-1 and TRBJ1-2; D ambiguous. V lost 3 bases and J 0 bases, leaving 13 bases between the germline ends. The CDR3 extends over 16 amino acids. The V gene's germline CDR1 is KGHDR and CDR2 SFDVKD.

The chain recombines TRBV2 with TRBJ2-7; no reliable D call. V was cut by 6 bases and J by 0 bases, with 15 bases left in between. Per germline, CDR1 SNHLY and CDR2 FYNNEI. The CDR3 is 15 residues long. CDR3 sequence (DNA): TGTGCCAGCAGCCACGAGGTCCTAAGCTCCTACGAGCAGTACGTC. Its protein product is CASSHEVLSSYEQYV.

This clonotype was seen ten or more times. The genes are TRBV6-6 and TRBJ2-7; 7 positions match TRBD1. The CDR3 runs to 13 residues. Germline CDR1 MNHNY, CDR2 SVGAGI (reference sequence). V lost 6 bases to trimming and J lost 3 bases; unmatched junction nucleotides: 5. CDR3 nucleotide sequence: TGTGCCAGCAGCGGGACAGAGTTCTACGAGCAGTACGTC. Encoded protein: CASSGTEFYEQYV.

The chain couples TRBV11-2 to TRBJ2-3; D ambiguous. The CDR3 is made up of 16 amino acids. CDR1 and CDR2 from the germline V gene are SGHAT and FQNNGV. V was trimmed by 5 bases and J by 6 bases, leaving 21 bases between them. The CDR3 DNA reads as TGTGCCAGCAGCCCCCTGCTGGGGTGGCAGTCGGATACGCAGTATTTT. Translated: CASSPLLGWQSDTQYF.

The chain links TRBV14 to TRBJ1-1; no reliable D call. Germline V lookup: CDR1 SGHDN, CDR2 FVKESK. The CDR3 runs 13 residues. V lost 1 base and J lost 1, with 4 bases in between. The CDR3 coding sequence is TGTGCCAGCAGCCAAGCAAGGAACACTGAAGCTTTCTTT. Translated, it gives CASSQARNTEAFF.

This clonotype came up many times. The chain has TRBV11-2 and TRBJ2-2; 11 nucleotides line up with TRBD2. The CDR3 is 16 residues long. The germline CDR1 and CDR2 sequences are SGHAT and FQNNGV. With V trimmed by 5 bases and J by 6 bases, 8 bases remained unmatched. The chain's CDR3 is CASSRLAGPTPGELFF. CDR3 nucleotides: TGTGCCAGCAGCCGACTAGCGGGACCAACCCCCGGGGAGCTGTTTTTT.

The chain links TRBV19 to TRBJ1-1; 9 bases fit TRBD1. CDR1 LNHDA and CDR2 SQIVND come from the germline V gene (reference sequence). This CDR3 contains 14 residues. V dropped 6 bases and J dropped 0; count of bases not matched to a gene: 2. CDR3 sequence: CASRGTGMNTEAFF. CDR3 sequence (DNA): TGTGCCAGTAGAGGGACAGGGATGAACACTGAAGCTTTCTTT. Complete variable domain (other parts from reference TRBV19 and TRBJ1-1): DGGITQSPKYLFRKEGQNVTLSCEQNLNHDAMYWYRQDPGQGLRLIYYSQIVNDFQKGDIAEGYSVSREKKESFPLTVTSAQKNPTAFYLCASRGTGMNTEAFFGQGTRLTVV.

CDR3 sequence reads: CASSLKGVGRAGQETQYF. The CDR3 DNA reads TGTGCCAGCAGTTTAAAGGGGGTGGGGCGGGCGGGGCAAGAGACCCAGTACTTC. J is TRBJ2-5 and V is TRBV28; D is possibly TRBD1 or TRBD2 (6 bases each). V was clipped by 2 bases and J by 2 bases, with 21 bases between them. There are 18 residues in the CDR3. Germline assignment: CDR1 MDHEN and CDR2 SYDVKM. The full variable domain, completed using reference TRBV28 and TRBJ2-5, is DVKVTQSSRYLVKRTGEKVFLECVQDMDHENMFWYRQDPGLGLRLIYFSYDVKMKEKGDIPEGYSVSREKKERFSLILESASTNQTSMYLCASSLKGVGRAGQETQYFGPGTRLLVL.

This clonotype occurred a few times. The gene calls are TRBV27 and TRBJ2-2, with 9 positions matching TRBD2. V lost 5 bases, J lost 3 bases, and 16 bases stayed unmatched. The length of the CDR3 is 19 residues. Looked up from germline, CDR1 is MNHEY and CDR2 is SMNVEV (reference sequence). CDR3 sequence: CASSNKAGGIYPDTGELFF. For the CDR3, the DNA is TGTGCCAGCAGTAATAAAGCGGGGGGAATTTATCCCGACACCGGGGAGCTGTTTTTT.

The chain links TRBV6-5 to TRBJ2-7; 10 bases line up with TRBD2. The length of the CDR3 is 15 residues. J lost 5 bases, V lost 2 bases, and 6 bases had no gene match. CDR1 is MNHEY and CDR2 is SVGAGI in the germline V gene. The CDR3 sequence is CASSYIAGGADEQYF. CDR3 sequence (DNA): TGTGCCAGCAGTTACATAGCGGGAGGAGCGGACGAGCAGTACTTC.

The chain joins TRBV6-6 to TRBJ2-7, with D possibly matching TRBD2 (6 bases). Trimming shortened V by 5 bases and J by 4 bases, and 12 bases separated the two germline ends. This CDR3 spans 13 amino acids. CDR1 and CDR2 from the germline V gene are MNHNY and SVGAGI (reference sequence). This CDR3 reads CASSVGTSYEQYV. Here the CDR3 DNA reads TGTGCCAGCAGTGTAGGGACTTCGTACGAGCAGTACGTC.

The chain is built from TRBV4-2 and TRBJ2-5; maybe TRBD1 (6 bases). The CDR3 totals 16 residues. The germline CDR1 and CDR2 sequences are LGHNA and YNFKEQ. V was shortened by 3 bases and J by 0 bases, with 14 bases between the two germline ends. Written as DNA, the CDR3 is TGTGCCAGCAGCCAGTACGGGACACACAACCAAGAGACCCAGTACTTC. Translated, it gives CASSQYGTHNQETQYF.

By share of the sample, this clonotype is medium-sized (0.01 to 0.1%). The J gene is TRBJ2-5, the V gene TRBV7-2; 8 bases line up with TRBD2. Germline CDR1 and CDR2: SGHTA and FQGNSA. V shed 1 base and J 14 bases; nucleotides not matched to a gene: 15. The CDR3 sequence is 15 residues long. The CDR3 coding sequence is TGTGCCAGCAGCTTAGTGTGGAGCGGTAGCGGGGCTCCTTACTTC. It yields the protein CASSLVWSGSGAPYF.

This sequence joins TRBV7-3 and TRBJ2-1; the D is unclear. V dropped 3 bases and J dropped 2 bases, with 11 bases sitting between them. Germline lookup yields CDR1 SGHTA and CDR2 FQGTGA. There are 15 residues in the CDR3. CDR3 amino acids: CASSFDVRPYNEQFF. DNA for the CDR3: TGTGCCAGCAGCTTTGACGTTCGGCCCTACAATGAGCAGTTCTTC. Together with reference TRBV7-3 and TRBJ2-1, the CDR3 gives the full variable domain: GAGVSQTPSNKVTEKGKYVELRCDPISGHTALYWYRQSLGQGPEFLIYFQGTGAADDSGLPNDRFFAVRPEGSVSTLKIQRTERGDSAVYLCASSFDVRPYNEQFFGPGTRLTVL.

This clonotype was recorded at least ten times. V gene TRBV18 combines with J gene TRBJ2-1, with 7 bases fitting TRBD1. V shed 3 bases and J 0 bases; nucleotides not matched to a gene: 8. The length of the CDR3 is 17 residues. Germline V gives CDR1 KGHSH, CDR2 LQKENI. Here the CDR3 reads CASSPLLGQPSYNEQFF. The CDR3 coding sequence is TGTGCCAGCTCACCGCTCCTGGGACAGCCCTCCTACAATGAGCAGTTCTTC.

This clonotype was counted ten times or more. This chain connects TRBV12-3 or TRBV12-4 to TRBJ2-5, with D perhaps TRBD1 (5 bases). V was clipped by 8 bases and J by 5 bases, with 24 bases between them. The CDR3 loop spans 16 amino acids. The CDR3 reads CASLRGVSGIGETQYF. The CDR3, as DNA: TGTGCCAGCCTTCGCGGTGTGTCAGGGATCGGGGAGACCCAGTACTTC.

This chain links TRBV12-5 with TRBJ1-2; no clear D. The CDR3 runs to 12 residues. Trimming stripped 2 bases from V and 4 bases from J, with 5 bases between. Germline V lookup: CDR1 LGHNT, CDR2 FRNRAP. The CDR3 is CASGLPPYGYTF. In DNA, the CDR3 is TGTGCTAGTGGTTTGCCCCCCTATGGCTACACCTTC.

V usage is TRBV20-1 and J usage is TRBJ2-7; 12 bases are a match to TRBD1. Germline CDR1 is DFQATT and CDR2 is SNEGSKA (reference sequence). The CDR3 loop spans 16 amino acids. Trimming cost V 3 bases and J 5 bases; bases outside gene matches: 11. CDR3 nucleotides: TGCAGTGCTAGGGTACTCGGGACAGGGGGCTTGGACGAGCAGTACTTC. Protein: CSARVLGTGGLDEQYF.

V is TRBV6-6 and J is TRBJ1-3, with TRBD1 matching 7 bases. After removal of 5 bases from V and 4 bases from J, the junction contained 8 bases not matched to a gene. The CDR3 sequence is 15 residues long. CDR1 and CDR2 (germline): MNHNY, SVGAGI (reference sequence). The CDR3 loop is CASSPTTGPGNTIYF. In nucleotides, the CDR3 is TGTGCCAGCAGTCCAACGACAGGGCCGGGAAACACCATATATTTT.

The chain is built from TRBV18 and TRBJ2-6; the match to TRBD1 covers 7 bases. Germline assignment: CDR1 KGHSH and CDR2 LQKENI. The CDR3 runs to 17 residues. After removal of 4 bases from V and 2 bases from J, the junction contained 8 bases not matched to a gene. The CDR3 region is CASSLPLQGTGANVLTF. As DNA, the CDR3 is TGTGCCAGCTCACTTCCCCTACAGGGGACTGGGGCCAACGTCCTGACTTTC.